This T cell receptor beta chain was sequenced for a study of cytomegalovirus exposure and HLA in healthy donors. With 60 Vbeta and 13 Jbeta primers, the PCR was carried out. The assay was immunoSEQ multiplex PCR, and TCRdb's table has in-frame clones only and misses some. The table shows 150,000 to 200,000 clones, with about 85% occurring only once. Concerning this clone itself: Its specificity is unknown.

Regarding the study as a whole: Links to common viral pathogens appeared, in a later analysis, for several of the most significant clusters.

Trimming shortened V by 1 base and J by 0 bases, and 10 bases separated the two germline ends. The CDR3 is made up of 15 amino acids. CDR1 is LNHNV, CDR2 YYDKDF, per germline (reference sequence). The sequence was obtained from a woman between 45 and 60 years old in good health and CMV-seronegative. The chain uses TRBV15 and TRBJ2-7; D ambiguous. The sequenced sample was PBMCs. The CDR3 region is CATSRGRSSSYEQYF. CDR3 coding DNA: TGTGCCACCAGCAGAGGGCGGAGTTCCTCCTACGAGCAGTACTTC.